This passage covers 17 T cell receptor beta chains from one sample sequenced in a study of regulatory T cells in long-lasting Graves disease. Relying on iRepertoire HTBI primers and Arm-PCR of CDR3 regions, the team built TCR beta libraries. TCRdb independently ran MiXCR on the multiplex PCR reads; one entry per CDR3 protein. The sample holds over 350,000 distinct CDR3 sequences; less than 25% are singletons and the top ten take roughly 20%. Time point denoted: persistent/refractory GD, antithyroid drugs over 5 years with positive TRAb. Preparation of the TCR library used RNA extracted from PBMCs. The specimen was peripheral blood mononuclear cells (PBMCs), collected when the disease was refractory, from a patient treated with antithyroid drugs. The receptors were gathered from a female donor with Graves disease.

This clonotype has at least ten counts. This chain joins TRBV12-3 or TRBV12-4 and TRBJ1-2, with TRBD1 as a possible D gene (6 bases). V gave up 6 bases and J gave up 2 bases, with 13 bases separating them. The CDR3 loop spans 14 amino acids. CDR3 amino acids: CASRVSGANYGYTF. The CDR3 region has the DNA TGTGCCAGCAGGGTCTCGGGGGCGAACTATGGCTACACCTTC.

V and J are TRBV28 and TRBJ1-4; D is perhaps TRBD1 (5 bases). The germline CDR1 and CDR2 sequences are MDHEN and SYDVKM. The CDR3 is 14 residues long. Trimming stripped 7 bases from V and 8 bases from J, with 17 bases between. The CDR3 sequence is CASTTPQGREKLFF. The CDR3 DNA reads as TGTGCCAGCACCACTCCCCAGGGAAGAGAAAAACTGTTTTTT.

This clonotype was recorded at least ten times. The chain combines TRBV20-1 with TRBJ1-2; the D gene is possibly TRBD1 (6 bases). The CDR3 runs to 15 residues. Trimming took 0 bases from V and 0 from J, leaving 11 bases between them. Germline loops: CDR1 DFQATT, CDR2 SNEGSKA (reference sequence). The DNA of the CDR3 is TGCAGTGCTAGAGATCAGGACAGCCCTAACTATGGCTACACCTTC. Amino acid sequence: CSARDQDSPNYGYTF.

At least ten counts were recorded for this clonotype. The chain couples TRBV20-1 to TRBJ2-5; 8 bases agree with TRBD2. V trimming: 5 bases; J trimming: 2 bases; junction bases outside the gene matches: 7. The germline CDR1 and CDR2 sequences are DFQATT and SNEGSKA (reference sequence). The CDR3 covers 14 residues. DNA of the CDR3: TGCAGTGCTTCAACGGGACTAGGACAAGAGACCCAGTACTTC. Its translation is CSASTGLGQETQYF.

This clonotype appeared a few times. V is TRBV20-1 and J is TRBJ2-7, with a tentative D call TRBD2 (5 bases). Germline loops: CDR1 DFQATT, CDR2 SNEGSKA (reference sequence). Trimming pared 3 bases from V and 0 bases from J, leaving 18 bases between. The CDR3 spans 16 residues. CDR3 amino acids: CSASDYRAAVSYEQYF. CDR3 DNA: TGCAGTGCTAGCGACTATCGGGCCGCCGTCTCCTACGAGCAGTACTTC.

This clonotype was seen at least ten times. The V and J genes are TRBV20-1 and TRBJ2-7; D may be TRBD1 or TRBD2 (5 bases each). The CDR3 consists of 14 residues. Deletions cut 0 bases from V and 0 bases from J, with 9 bases between. Germline V gene sequence: CDR1 DFQATT, CDR2 SNEGSKA (reference sequence). The CDR3 bases are TGCAGTGCTAGAGACCCCGGGACCTCCTACGAGCAGTACTTC. Encoded protein: CSARDPGTSYEQYF.

In its sample, this clonotype was seen a few times. CDR3 sequence (DNA): TGTGCCAGTAGTAGGGACACCACCTACGAGCAGTACTTC. This gives the protein CASSRDTTYEQYF. The chain employs TRBV19 and TRBJ2-7; D may be TRBD1 (6 bases). Trimming took 4 bases from V and 2 from J, leaving 9 bases between them. There are 13 residues in the CDR3. Germline CDR1 is LNHDA and CDR2 is SQIVND (reference sequence).

This clonotype was seen more than once but under ten times. V and J are TRBV20-1 and TRBJ2-7; 10 positions match TRBD1. Per the germline V gene, CDR1 is DFQATT and CDR2 is SNEGSKA (reference sequence). The length of the CDR3 is 15 residues. The ends lost 6 bases at V and 5 bases at J; junction bases unmatched: 13. The CDR3 bases are TGCAGTGCCCAACCGATGGGACAGGGGAGTCACGAGCAGTACTTC. Its translation is CSAQPMGQGSHEQYF.

This clonotype showed up just a few times. This chain links TRBV19 with TRBJ2-2; unclear D gene. Germline CDR1 is LNHDA and CDR2 is SQIVND (reference sequence). This CDR3 comprises 15 residues. V shed 5 bases and J shed 2 bases, with 12 bases lying between them. The CDR3 loop reads CASSAARRNTGELFF. In nucleotides, the CDR3 is TGTGCCAGTAGTGCGGCCAGGAGAAACACCGGGGAGCTGTTTTTT. Variable domain in full (rest from reference TRBV19 and TRBJ2-2): DGGITQSPKYLFRKEGQNVTLSCEQNLNHDAMYWYRQDPGQGLRLIYYSQIVNDFQKGDIAEGYSVSREKKESFPLTVTSAQKNPTAFYLCASSAARRNTGELFFGEGSRLTVL.

The V and J genes are TRBV4-2 and TRBJ2-5; 9 bases are a match to TRBD2. The length of the CDR3 is 18 residues. Per germline, CDR1 LGHNA and CDR2 YNFKEQ. The ends lost 4 bases at V and 5 bases at J; junction bases unmatched: 17. The CDR3 DNA reads TGTGCCAGCAGCCTTAAACCCATTAGCGGGAGAGGATACGAGACCCAGTACTTC. Amino acid sequence: CASSLKPISGRGYETQYF.

This clonotype has a handful of counts. The chain carries TRBV19 and TRBJ1-5; 7 bases match TRBD1. CDR3 length equals 14 residues. The J segment lost 3 bases and the V segment lost 8 bases, leaving 7 bases of the junction unmatched. The germline gives CDR1 LNHDA, CDR2 SQIVND (reference sequence). CDR3 DNA: TGTGCCAGTCGACAGGGACCCATCAATCAGCCCCAGCATTTT. This codes for CASRQGPINQPQHF.

Many counts were recorded for this clonotype. The chain links TRBV3-1 to TRBJ2-7; 7 nucleotides match TRBD2. In germline, CDR1 is LGHDT, CDR2 YNNKEL (reference sequence). The CDR3 has 13 residues. The V and J ends lost 4 bases and 13 bases, in that order; junction bases with no gene match: 13. CDR3 DNA: TGTGCCAGCAGCCCAGGTGTGGAGCGGGGTTCTTACTTC. It translates to CASSPGVERGSYF.

The sample holds many counts of this clonotype. The chain recombines TRBV6-1 with TRBJ2-5; D ambiguous. Germline V lookup: CDR1 MNHNS, CDR2 SASEGT. The CDR3 covers 16 residues. The germline V and J ends were trimmed by 1 base and 1 base, with 13 bases remaining between them. DNA of the CDR3: TGTGCCAGCAGTGAAGGAGGTTCGGGTATCCAAGAGACCCAGTACTTC. It encodes CASSEGGSGIQETQYF.

The table lists this clonotype with many counts. This rearrangement joins TRBV12-3 or TRBV12-4 to TRBJ1-1; D is uncertain. CDR3 size: 13 residues. V was cut by 6 bases and J by 5 bases, with 13 bases left in between. The CDR3 sequence: CASSRSHITEAFF. Written as DNA, the CDR3 is TGTGCCAGCAGCCGCAGTCATATTACTGAAGCTTTCTTT.

This clonotype was counted many times. The J gene is TRBJ2-7, the V gene TRBV12-3 or TRBV12-4; D is unclear. The CDR3 contains 13 residues. V was shortened by 6 bases and J by 1 base, with 10 bases between the two germline ends. CDR3 amino acids: CASRPDTSYEQYF. DNA of the CDR3: TGTGCCAGCAGGCCTGACACTTCCTACGAGCAGTACTTC.

This clonotype showed up many times. The chain links TRBV30 to TRBJ1-2, with D possibly matching TRBD1 (5 bases). Trimming removed 4 bases from V and 2 bases from J, with 17 bases in between. Per the germline V gene, CDR1 is GTSNPN and CDR2 is SVGIG (reference sequence). The CDR3 sequence is 15 residues long. The CDR3 region is CAWTKTATANYGYTF. In DNA form, the CDR3 reads TGTGCCTGGACTAAGACAGCCACGGCCAACTATGGCTACACCTTC.

The rearrangement uses TRBV15 and TRBJ2-5; possible D gene TRBD1, 5 bases. Looked up from germline, CDR1 is LNHNV and CDR2 is YYDKDF (reference sequence). Trimming took off 1 base at V and 0 bases at J, with 12 bases between the two ends. The CDR3 covers 16 residues. CDR3 sequence reads: CATSRGVGAHQETQYF. The CDR3 nucleotides are TGTGCCACCAGCAGAGGGGTTGGGGCCCACCAAGAGACCCAGTACTTC. The variable domain in full, completed from reference TRBV15 and TRBJ2-5, reads DAMVIQNPRYQVTQFGKPVTLSCSQTLNHNVMYWYQQKSSQAPKLLFHYYDKDFNNEADTPDNFQSRRPNTSFCFLDIRSPGLGDTAMYLCATSRGVGAHQETQYFGPGTRLLVL.